The rows below give T cell receptor beta chains drawn from one sample of a study of molecular identifiers for immune sequencing clone quantification. TCRdb reprocessed the PCR reads with MiXCR, giving one entry per CDR3 protein. The repertoire holds some 590,000 distinct CDR3 sequences, with 25% as singletons. Material: naive CD8+ T cells from blood, with Jurkat cell RNA spiked in. The receptor set was obtained from a human donor in good health. Some libraries in this study had Jurkat cell RNA spiked in. The CDR3 runs from the conserved cysteine through the conserved F or W. The D gene is left open where the match is weak. Expanded clones are given a class, and other clones once, few, many or no size at all.

d_gene	j_gene	v_gene	abundance	CDR3aa	CDR3nt
TRBD1	TRBJ1-5	TRBV19	-	CASSIARDRGFQPQHF	TGTGCCAGTAGTATAGCTCGGGACAGGGGGTTTCAGCCCCAGCATTTT
-	TRBJ2-1	TRBV19	-	CASQTSSYNEQFF	TGTGCCAGCCAGACCAGCTCCTACAATGAGCAGTTCTTC
-	TRBJ1-5	TRBV25-1	many	CASSELGRYQPQHF	TGTGCCAGCAGTGAATTGGGGCGATATCAGCCCCAGCATTTT
TRBD2	TRBJ2-1	TRBV7-3	few	CASSFLAGYGNEQFF	TGTGCCAGCAGCTTTTTAGCGGGATATGGCAATGAGCAGTTCTTC
TRBD2	TRBJ2-3	TRBV5-5	many	CASSPRPRAGVEADTQYF	TGTGCCAGCAGCCCAAGGCCCAGGGCGGGAGTTGAGGCAGATACGCAGTATTTT
-	TRBJ2-7	TRBV27	once	CASSLRTRTYEQYF	TGTGCCAGCAGTTTACGAACACGAACCTACGAGCAGTACTTC
-	TRBJ1-1	TRBV4-3	many	CASSREQGLSTEAFF	TGCGCCAGCAGCCGAGAACAGGGATTGTCCACTGAAGCTTTCTTT
TRBD2	TRBJ2-7	TRBV6-2/TRBV6-3	few	CASSPARLAGAYEQYF	TGTGCCAGCAGTCCTGCAAGACTAGCGGGGGCCTACGAGCAGTACTTC
-	TRBJ2-3	TRBV5-1	many	CASSLGDSTDTQYF	TGTGCCAGCAGCTTGGGGGACAGCACAGATACGCAGTATTTT
-	TRBJ1-1	TRBV7-9	few	CASSLVQNEAFF	TGTGCCAGCAGCTTAGTGCAGAATGAAGCTTTCTTT
-	TRBJ2-3	TRBV7-2	many	CASSFYEAGTDTQYF	TGTGCCAGCAGCTTCTACGAAGCGGGCACAGATACGCAGTATTTT
-	TRBJ2-7	TRBV9	-	CASSLVDGDYEQHF	TGTGCCAGCAGCCTAGTGGACGGCGACTACGAGCAGCACTTC
-	TRBJ2-5	TRBV3-1	-	CASSQDWGGRETQYF	TGTGCCAGCAGCCAAGATTGGGGGGGGCGCGAGACCCAGTACTTC
TRBD1	TRBJ1-5	TRBV23-1	many	CASVFWDSHSNQPQHF	TGCGCCAGCGTATTCTGGGACAGCCATAGCAATCAGCCCCAGCATTTT
-	TRBJ1-5	TRBV20-1	few	CSARDLGVGRGNQPQHF	TGCAGTGCTAGAGATCTGGGCGTCGGACGCGGCAATCAGCCCCAGCATTTT
TRBD1	TRBJ2-7	TRBV7-3	-	CASSIQGVGSYEQYF	TGTGCCAGCAGCATCCAGGGGGTTGGTTCCTACGAGCAGTACTTC
TRBD2	TRBJ2-7	TRBV4-1	-	CASSPEESAGVEQYF	TGCGCCAGCAGCCCCGAGGAGTCAGCGGGAGTCGAGCAGTACTTC
-	TRBJ1-2	TRBV19	-	CASNTGNYGYTF	TGTGCCAGTAATACAGGAAACTATGGCTACACCTTC
-	TRBJ1-1	TRBV12-3/TRBV12-4	many	CASSFSISTEAFF	TGTGCCAGCAGCTTCTCAATTAGCACTGAAGCTTTCTTT
-	TRBJ2-2	TRBV7-9	few	CASSFRELAGELFF	TGTGCCAGCAGCTTCAGGGAATTGGCCGGGGAGCTGTTTTTT
-	TRBJ2-3	TRBV5-6	many	CASSLELAGPDTDTQYF	TGTGCCAGCAGCTTGGAGTTAGCCGGGCCCGACACAGATACGCAGTATTTT
-	TRBJ2-2	TRBV24-1	-	CATSDGAINTGEPFF	TGTGCCACCAGTGATGGTGCCATAAACACCGGGGAGCCGTTTTTT
-	TRBJ1-1	TRBV7-9	many	CASSLVGPPMNTEAFF	TGTGCCAGCAGCTTAGTGGGACCTCCCATGAACACTGAAGCTTTCTTT
-	TRBJ1-1	TRBV5-1	many	CASSLGTDEMNTEAFF	TGCGCCAGCAGCTTGGGGACGGACGAGATGAACACTGAAGCTTTCTTT
-	TRBJ1-2	TRBV5-6	many	CASSFENYGYTF	TGTGCCAGCAGCTTTGAGAACTATGGCTACACCTTC
-	TRBJ1-6	TRBV6-2/TRBV6-3	-	CASSRTGYNSPLHF	TGTGCCAGCAGTCGGACGGGATATAATTCACCCCTCCACTTT
-	TRBJ2-1	TRBV27	-	CASSLGVPSYNEQFF	TGTGCCAGCAGTTTAGGGGTGCCCTCCTACAATGAGCAGTTCTTC
-	TRBJ2-7	TRBV4-1	many	CASSQRSTPGEQYF	TGCGCCAGCAGCCAAAGGTCCACCCCGGGGGAGCAGTACTTC
-	TRBJ2-6	TRBV12-3/TRBV12-4	many	CASSLFGSLSGANVLTF	TGTGCCAGCAGTTTATTTGGGAGCTTGTCTGGGGCCAACGTCCTGACTTTC
TRBD1	TRBJ2-2	TRBV12-3/TRBV12-4	few	CASRPFDRGHTGELFF	TGTGCCAGCAGGCCATTTGACAGGGGGCACACCGGGGAGCTGTTTTTT
TRBD2	TRBJ2-1	TRBV4-2	-	CASSQDSGRADEQFF	TGTGCCAGCAGCCAAGATAGCGGGAGGGCGGATGAGCAGTTCTTC
-	TRBJ2-3	TRBV6-5	-	CASSYGGLGTDTQYF	TGTGCCAGCAGTTACGGAGGGTTGGGGACAGATACGCAGTATTTT
TRBD2	TRBJ2-5	TRBV27	-	CASSTFTGTSSQTQYF	TGTGCCAGCAGTACCTTCACCGGGACTAGCAGTCAGACCCAGTACTTC
TRBD2	TRBJ2-7	TRBV4-1	few	CASSHNGGYEQYF	TGCGCCAGCAGCCATAACGGGGGGTACGAGCAGTACTTC
-	TRBJ2-3	TRBV6-6	-	CASSYSWGGEDTQYF	TGTGCCAGCAGTTACTCATGGGGGGGCGAAGATACGCAGTATTTT
-	TRBJ2-2	TRBV7-9	many	CASSPGAGKNTGELFF	TGTGCCAGCAGTCCGGGGGCAGGAAAGAACACCGGGGAGCTGTTTTTT
-	TRBJ2-3	TRBV9	many	CASSVVGTVADTQYF	TGTGCCAGCAGCGTAGTTGGAACAGTCGCAGATACGCAGTATTTT
-	TRBJ2-3	TRBV13	many	CASSLGGAADTQYF	TGTGCCAGCAGCCTAGGAGGGGCCGCAGATACGCAGTATTTT
-	TRBJ2-2	TRBV5-8	-	CASSPGSSGPANTGELFF	TGTGCCAGCAGCCCCGGGAGTAGCGGACCCGCGAACACCGGGGAGCTGTTTTTT
TRBD2	TRBJ2-3	TRBV30	many	CAWSPGGSGADTQYF	TGTGCCTGGAGCCCGGGGGGATCGGGCGCAGATACGCAGTATTTT
-	TRBJ2-7	TRBV4-1	few	CASSQDHRVLYEQYF	TGCGCCAGCAGCCAAGATCACAGGGTACTCTACGAGCAGTACTTC
TRBD2	TRBJ2-7	TRBV7-9	-	CASTSGPFYEQYF	TGTGCCAGCACTAGCGGACCTTTTTACGAGCAGTACTTC
-	TRBJ2-1	TRBV7-8	few	CASSPERRVKGFF	TGTGCCAGCAGCCCAGAGCGCCGGGTTAAGGGCTTCTTC
-	TRBJ2-1	TRBV19	few	CASSISGGRTYNEQFF	TGTGCCAGTAGCATTAGCGGCGGCAGGACCTACAATGAGCAGTTCTTC
-	TRBJ2-2	TRBV24-1	-	CATGWGNDSGELFF	TGTGCCACCGGTTGGGGAAATGATTCCGGGGAGCTGTTTTTT